These T cell receptor beta chains were read from a single sample in a study of beta chain features in type 1 diabetes. Assay: immunoSEQ multiplex PCR; the TCRdb copy retains only in-frame clones and omits some. The sample yields 100,000 to 150,000 clones, 9% seen once. Material for sequencing was central memory CD4+ T cells from blood. These receptors were obtained from a man aged 25 to 45 with type 1 diabetes. Each CDR3 is given with its conserved first and last residue. D genes are given only for firm matches. Clone size is shown for a subset of rows, as once, few, many or a class of expanded clone.

v_gene: TRBV7-9; abundance: few; j_gene: TRBJ1-1; d_gene: NA; CDR3aa: CASSLGRDGAEAFF; CDR3nt: TGTGCCAGCAGCCTAGGGAGGGACGGGGCTGAAGCTTTCTTT
v_gene: TRBV9; abundance: few; j_gene: TRBJ1-1; d_gene: TRBD1; CDR3aa: CASSVGTGEAFF; CDR3nt: TGTGCCAGCAGCGTGGGGACAGGAGAAGCTTTCTTT
v_gene: TRBV11-2; abundance: NA; j_gene: TRBJ2-2; d_gene: TRBD2; CDR3aa: CASSARLAGEIRAGELFF; CDR3nt: TGTGCCAGCAGCGCTAGACTAGCGGGGGAAATCAGGGCCGGGGAGCTGTTTTTT
v_gene: TRBV2; abundance: NA; j_gene: TRBJ2-1; d_gene: NA; CDR3aa: CASSEAGGRILEQFF; CDR3nt: TGTGCCAGCAGTGAAGCGGGGGGGCGGATCCTGGAGCAGTTCTTC
v_gene: TRBV7-9; abundance: NA; j_gene: TRBJ2-2; d_gene: TRBD2; CDR3aa: CASSFHVAGDVGGELFF; CDR3nt: TGTGCCAGCAGCTTCCACGTAGCGGGGGACGTGGGCGGGGAGCTGTTTTTT
v_gene: TRBV2; abundance: NA; j_gene: TRBJ1-2; d_gene: NA; CDR3aa: CASTFGQPSGGYGYTF; CDR3nt: TGTGCCAGCACTTTCGGACAGCCGTCGGGGGGATATGGCTACACCTTC
v_gene: TRBV4-1; abundance: NA; j_gene: TRBJ2-5; d_gene: NA; CDR3aa: CASSQGRGQETQYF; CDR3nt: TGCGCCAGCAGCCAAGGAAGGGGCCAAGAGACCCAGTACTTC
v_gene: TRBV7-2; abundance: NA; j_gene: TRBJ2-3; d_gene: NA; CDR3aa: CASSLGGDGNTQYF; CDR3nt: TGTGCCAGCAGCTTAGGGGGAGACGGTAATACGCAGTATTTT
v_gene: TRBV28; abundance: few; j_gene: TRBJ2-5; d_gene: TRBD1; CDR3aa: CASSLYAGGETQYF; CDR3nt: TGTGCCAGCAGTTTATATGCAGGGGGAGAGACCCAGTACTTC
v_gene: TRBV5-4; abundance: few; j_gene: TRBJ2-2; d_gene: NA; CDR3aa: CASSLARGGLTGELFF; CDR3nt: TGTGCCAGCAGCTTGGCCAGGGGCGGTTTGACCGGGGAGCTGTTTTTT
v_gene: TRBV7-9; abundance: NA; j_gene: TRBJ1-6; d_gene: NA; CDR3aa: CASKAGLNSPLHF; CDR3nt: TGTGCCAGCAAGGCAGGTCTTAATTCACCCCTCCACTTT
v_gene: TRBV25-1; abundance: NA; j_gene: TRBJ1-1; d_gene: NA; CDR3aa: CASSLAGRNTEAFF; CDR3nt: TGTGCCAGCAGTTTGGCAGGGCGGAACACTGAAGCTTTCTTT
v_gene: TRBV9; abundance: NA; j_gene: TRBJ2-3; d_gene: NA; CDR3aa: CASSVAGGELTDTQYF; CDR3nt: TGTGCCAGCAGCGTAGCGGGGGGCGAGCTCACAGATACGCAGTATTTT
v_gene: TRBV29-1; abundance: few; j_gene: TRBJ2-2; d_gene: TRBD1; CDR3aa: CSASRTGEAGELFF; CDR3nt: TGCAGCGCCTCGAGGACAGGGGAAGCCGGGGAGCTGTTTTTT
v_gene: TRBV11-2; abundance: many; j_gene: TRBJ2-5; d_gene: TRBD2; CDR3aa: CASSPLAGVETQYF; CDR3nt: TGTGCCAGCAGCCCGCTAGCGGGGGTAGAGACCCAGTACTTC
v_gene: TRBV6-1; abundance: few; j_gene: TRBJ1-5; d_gene: NA; CDR3aa: CASLQVSNQPQHF; CDR3nt: TGTGCCAGTCTACAGGTTAGCAATCAGCCCCAGCATTTT
v_gene: TRBV2; abundance: few; j_gene: TRBJ2-5; d_gene: TRBD2; CDR3aa: CASSELGTSEETQYF; CDR3nt: TGTGCCAGCAGCGAATTGGGGACTAGCGAAGAGACCCAGTACTTC
v_gene: TRBV9; abundance: NA; j_gene: TRBJ1-1; d_gene: TRBD1; CDR3aa: CASSAALTPQGDTEAFF; CDR3nt: TGTGCCAGCAGCGCCGCGTTGACTCCCCAGGGGGACACTGAAGCTTTCTTT
v_gene: TRBV9; abundance: few; j_gene: TRBJ2-5; d_gene: NA; CDR3aa: CASSVASGQETQYF; CDR3nt: TGTGCCAGCAGCGTAGCAAGCGGACAAGAGACCCAGTACTTC
v_gene: TRBV5-6; abundance: few; j_gene: TRBJ1-1; d_gene: NA; CDR3aa: CASSLWWGEPSKDTEAFF; CDR3nt: TGTGCCAGCAGCTTGTGGTGGGGGGAACCTTCCAAGGACACTGAAGCTTTCTTT
v_gene: TRBV11-2; abundance: few; j_gene: TRBJ1-1; d_gene: NA; CDR3aa: CASSYSSGVGVTEAFF; CDR3nt: TGTGCCAGCAGCTATTCATCGGGGGTAGGAGTCACTGAAGCTTTCTTT
v_gene: TRBV5-4; abundance: few; j_gene: TRBJ2-5; d_gene: TRBD2; CDR3aa: CASSFGLAGETQYF; CDR3nt: TGTGCCAGCAGCTTCGGACTAGCGGGGGAGACCCAGTACTTC
v_gene: TRBV29-1; abundance: NA; j_gene: TRBJ1-1; d_gene: NA; CDR3aa: CSVKFQENTEAFF; CDR3nt: TGCAGCGTTAAGTTCCAGGAAAACACTGAAGCTTTCTTT